The count of the clone carrying this T cell receptor beta chain is one. Its antigen remains unidentified. The sample comes from a study of T cell responses to AZD1222 COVID-19 vaccine. Points from the study as a whole: Along spike, vaccine-associated CD4 TCRs were found throughout, with dominance at 160-218 and 743-854. Among those given AZD1222, only 6 or 7 were seropositive at baseline.

Germline CDR1 is GTSNPN and CDR2 is SVGIG (reference sequence). There are 13 residues in the CDR3. Between the trimmed V and J ends, which lost 5 bases and 6 bases, there was a span of 11 bases. Method: immunoSEQ multiplex PCR; TCRdb's copy keeps in-frame clones and lacks some. The table has 150,000 or so clones, approximately 91% seen once. This sequence was found in an adult who received the AZD1222 COVID-19 vaccine. Sequencing used peripheral blood, obtained 28 days after the second AZD1222 dose. The chain links TRBV30 to TRBJ1-6; maybe TRBD1 (5 bases). The CDR3 DNA follows: TGTGCCTGGCGGGCAGGGTCTAATTCACCCCTCCACTTT. This gives the protein CAWRAGSNSPLHF.